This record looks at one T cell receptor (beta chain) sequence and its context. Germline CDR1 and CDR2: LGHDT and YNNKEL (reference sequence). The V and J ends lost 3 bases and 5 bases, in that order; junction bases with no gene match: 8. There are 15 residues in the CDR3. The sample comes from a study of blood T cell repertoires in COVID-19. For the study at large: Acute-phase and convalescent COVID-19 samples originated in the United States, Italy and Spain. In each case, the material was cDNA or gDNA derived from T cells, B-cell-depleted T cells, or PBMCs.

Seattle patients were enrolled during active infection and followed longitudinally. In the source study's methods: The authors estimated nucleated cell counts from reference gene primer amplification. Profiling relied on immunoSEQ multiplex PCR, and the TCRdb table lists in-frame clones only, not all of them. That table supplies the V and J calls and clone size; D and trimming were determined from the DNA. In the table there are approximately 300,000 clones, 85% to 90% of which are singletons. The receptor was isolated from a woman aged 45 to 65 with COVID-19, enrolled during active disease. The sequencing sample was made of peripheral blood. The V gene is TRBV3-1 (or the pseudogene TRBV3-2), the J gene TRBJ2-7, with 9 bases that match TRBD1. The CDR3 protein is CASSHGQGSFNEQYF. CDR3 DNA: TGTGCCAGCAGCCACGGACAGGGGTCGTTCAACGAGCAGTACTTC.